One and the same sample provided the 17 T cell receptor beta chains below, sequenced in a study of T-cell reconstitution after alpha-beta-depleted transplantation in children. Preparation of the TCRbeta library was carried out with unique molecular identifiers. TCRdb recomputed calls from the PCR reads with MiXCR, one row per CDR3 protein. The profile shows around 450,000 distinct CDR3 sequences, 43% of them singletons. This sample comprised PBMCs, obtained before TCRalphabeta/CD19-depleted stem cell transplant. Receptors originate from a girl aged 2 to 9 with aplastic anemia, due to receive a stem cell transplant.

The CDR3 sequence is CASSQDLAGGPNEQFF. The CDR3 nucleotides read TGTGCCAGCAGCCAAGATCTAGCGGGGGGGCCCAATGAGCAGTTCTTC. The chain links TRBV4-2 to TRBJ2-1; TRBD2 matches 12 bases. The ends lost 0 bases at V and 6 bases at J; junction bases unmatched: 3. The CDR3 consists of 16 residues. Germline V gives CDR1 LGHNA, CDR2 YNFKEQ.

The J gene is TRBJ2-7, the V gene TRBV6-1; D ambiguous. CDR1 is MNHNS, CDR2 SASEGT, per germline. The CDR3 runs to 13 residues. V was pared by 6 bases and J by 2 bases, with 11 bases between. CDR3 residues: CASSLSFTYEQYF. The CDR3 region has the DNA TGTGCCAGCAGCCTATCTTTCACCTACGAGCAGTACTTC.

V is TRBV11-2 and J is TRBJ2-1; D might be TRBD2 (5 bases). The CDR3 runs 14 residues. V was shortened by 5 bases and J by 0 bases, with 8 bases between the two germline ends. Germline-derived CDR1 and CDR2 are SGHAT and FQNNGV. The CDR3 sequence: CASSTRGSYNEQFF. CDR3 bases: TGTGCCAGCAGCACCCGGGGCTCCTACAATGAGCAGTTCTTC.

V and J are TRBV6-5 and TRBJ1-2, with 7 positions matching TRBD1. V gave up 2 bases and J gave up 7 bases; unmatched junction bases: 4. Germline CDR1 and CDR2: MNHEY and SVGAGI. CDR3 length: 13 residues. CDR3 region: CASSYADRVGYTF. CDR3 DNA sequence: TGTGCCAGCAGTTACGCCGACAGGGTTGGCTACACCTTC.

The chain is built from TRBV29-1 and TRBJ1-3; D is perhaps TRBD1 (5 bases). This CDR3 is built from 14 residues. The V end lost 4 bases, the J end lost 2 bases, and 12 bases lay between the germline ends. Germline values: CDR1 SQVTM, CDR2 ANQGSEA. CDR3 bases: TGCAGCGTTGTGGGGGTATCGGCTGGAAACACCATATATTTT. Translation: CSVVGVSAGNTIYF.

This clonotype was detected ten times or more. The chain links TRBV5-1 to TRBJ2-5; tentative D call: TRBD1 (5 bases). This CDR3 region has 15 residues. V lost 0 bases and J 4 bases, leaving 13 bases between the germline ends. The germline V gene encodes CDR1 SGHRS and CDR2 YFSETQ. In DNA, the CDR3 is TGCGCCAGCAGCTTGGAAGGGGCAGGGCCAGAGACCCAGTACTTC. This translates into CASSLEGAGPETQYF. Based on the CDR3 plus reference TRBV5-1 and TRBJ2-5, the full variable domain is KAGVTQTPRYLIKTRGQQVTLSCSPISGHRSVSWYQQTPGQGLQFLFEYFSETQRNKGNFPGRFSGRQFSNSRSEMNVSTLELGDSALYLCASSLEGAGPETQYFGPGTRLLVL.

The chain carries TRBV20-1 and TRBJ2-5; 8 bases align to TRBD1. V was clipped by 2 bases and J by 4 bases; unmatched bases: 3. Germline CDR1 and CDR2: DFQATT and SNEGSKA (reference sequence). The CDR3 has 13 amino acids. In DNA, the CDR3 is TGCAGTGCTAGATCGGGACAGGTAGAGACCCAGTACTTC. This encodes CSARSGQVETQYF.

This chain uses TRBV29-1 with TRBJ2-3; 9 nucleotides line up with TRBD2. Losses at the gene ends were 7 bases for V and 4 bases for J; bases not matched to a gene: 12. The germline V gene encodes CDR1 SQVTM and CDR2 ANQGSEA. The CDR3 has 15 amino acids. CDR3 amino acids: CSGLIRTSVSDTQYF. The CDR3 DNA is TGCAGCGGATTAATTCGGACTAGCGTGTCAGATACGCAGTATTTT.

This clonotype has at least ten counts. The rearrangement links TRBV12-3 or TRBV12-4 to TRBJ2-2; TRBD2 agrees at 11 bases. The CDR3 contains 17 residues. V lost 4 bases and J lost 5; bases outside the gene matches: 9. The CDR3 is CASSSGFTSGSTGELFF. In DNA, the CDR3 is TGTGCCAGCAGTTCGGGATTTACTAGCGGGAGTACCGGGGAGCTGTTTTTT.

This clonotype has a count of ten or more. The chain couples TRBV28 to TRBJ1-5, with a tentative D call TRBD1 (5 bases). The V end was cut by 10 bases, the J end by 4 bases, with 11 bases between. CDR1 MDHEN and CDR2 SYDVKM come from the germline V gene. This CDR3 has 12 amino acids. The CDR3 is CAIEAGNQPQHF. The CDR3 nucleotides are TGTGCCATCGAGGCAGGGAATCAGCCCCAGCATTTT.

The chain carries TRBV7-3 and TRBJ2-7; D possibly corresponds to TRBD2 (6 bases). The CDR3 has 14 residues. Trimming took off 1 base at V and 6 bases at J, with 13 bases between the two ends. Looked up from germline, CDR1 is SGHTA and CDR2 is FQGTGA. CDR3 amino acids: CASSLMGGDREQYF. Here the CDR3 DNA reads TGTGCCAGCAGCTTAATGGGGGGAGACCGCGAGCAGTACTTC.

There are many counts of this clonotype. The chain carries TRBV29-1 and TRBJ1-2; tentatively, D is TRBD1 (6 bases). The ends were cut back, 1 base at V and 7 bases at J, with 19 bases in the middle. Per the germline V gene, CDR1 is SQVTM and CDR2 is ANQGSEA. The CDR3 is 15 residues long. CDR3: CSVEVGGQGIAGYTF. The CDR3 DNA reads TGCAGCGTTGAAGTAGGCGGGCAGGGGATCGCTGGCTACACCTTC. Filled out from reference TRBV29-1 and TRBJ1-2, the complete variable domain reads SAVISQKPSRDICQRGTSLTIQCQVDSQVTMMFWYRQQPGQSLTLIATANQGSEATYESGFVIDKFPISRPNLTFSTLTVSNMSPEDSSIYLCSVEVGGQGIAGYTFGSGTRLTVV.

This sequence joins TRBV27 and TRBJ1-1; D is possibly TRBD1 (5 bases). This CDR3 has 12 residues. CDR1 MNHEY and CDR2 SMNVEV come from the germline V gene (reference sequence). Trimming left V 5 bases short and J 6 bases short, with 10 bases between. The CDR3 is CASSTGLSEAFF. The CDR3 bases are TGTGCCAGCAGTACAGGACTCTCTGAAGCTTTCTTT.

This sequence joins TRBV11-2 and TRBJ2-1, with TRBD2 as a possible D gene (6 bases). V gave up 3 bases and J gave up 0 bases, with 18 bases separating them. Looked up from germline, CDR1 is SGHAT and CDR2 is FQNNGV. The CDR3 length is 18 residues. CDR3 residues: CASSFLDMGTASYNEQFF. The CDR3 DNA is TGTGCCAGCAGCTTCCTCGACATGGGGACTGCCTCCTACAATGAGCAGTTCTTC.

This clonotype was observed a handful of times. The chain recombines TRBV6-2 or TRBV6-3 with TRBJ2-1, with a possible D match to TRBD1 (7 bases). Trimming removed 4 bases from V and 3 bases from J, with 13 bases in between. The CDR3 loop spans 15 amino acids. CDR1 is MNHEY and CDR2 is SVGEGT in the germline V gene. CDR3 coding DNA: TGTGCCAGCAGTTCACCAGGGGGGAACTACAATGAGCAGTTCTTC. As protein: CASSSPGGNYNEQFF.

The chain combines TRBV20-1 with TRBJ2-5, with D perhaps matching TRBD1 or TRBD2 (5 bases each). The CDR3 covers 15 residues. V dropped 3 bases and J dropped 1 base, with 15 bases sitting between them. Germline CDR1 reads DFQATT; CDR2 reads SNEGSKA (reference sequence). CDR3 amino acids: CSASSGRGTQETQYF. The CDR3 bases are TGCAGTGCTAGTTCGGGTCGAGGGACCCAAGAGACCCAGTACTTC.

The CDR3 DNA reads as TGTGCCAGCAGCCCCGCCTCCCAAAGTGGAGATACGCAGTATTTT. It is translated as CASSPASQSGDTQYF. This sequence joins TRBV7-2 and TRBJ2-3; D is uncertain. The CDR3 has 15 amino acids. V gave up 5 bases and J gave up 5 bases, with 17 bases separating them. CDR1 is SGHTA and CDR2 is FQGNSA in the germline V gene.